This entry lists 26 T cell receptor beta chains sequenced from one sample in a study of T cell responses to AZD1222 COVID-19 vaccine (dated by TCRdb to the early 2020s). The time point label for this specimen denotes: about 28 days (+/-7) after the second vaccine dose. The protocol used for the library was the immunoSEQ multiplex PCR assay. The immuneACCESS repertoire file appears here via TCRdb, limited to in-frame rearrangements. These files lack a portion of the clones; in checked studies, under half of the deficit traces to unresolved V genes, and the cause of the others is not known. The sample table shows roughly 77,000 clones, and about 92% are seen once. The top ten clones comprise around 4.5% of the sample. This sample comprised peripheral blood, obtained 28 days after the second AZD1222 dose. Every receptor here comes from an adult who received the AZD1222 COVID-19 vaccine.

The chain uses TRBV3-1 (or the pseudogene TRBV3-2) and TRBJ1-5, with 7 bases identical to TRBD1. This CDR3 is 15 amino acids long. Trimming cost V 4 bases and J 4 bases; bases outside gene matches: 7. Germline V gene lookup returns CDR1 LGHDT and CDR2 YNNKEL (reference sequence). The CDR3 DNA reads as TGTGCCAGCAGCCCTGGGACAGACCGAAATCAGCCCCAGCATTTT. Amino acid sequence: CASSPGTDRNQPQHF.

The gene calls are TRBV5-1 and TRBJ1-5; D not certain. The CDR3 length is 14 residues. Looked up from germline, CDR1 is SGHRS and CDR2 is YFSETQ. V lost 0 bases, J lost 5 bases, and 9 bases lay in between. CDR3 amino acids: CASSLDFGYQPQHF. The CDR3 coding sequence is TGCGCCAGCAGCTTGGATTTTGGGTATCAGCCCCAGCATTTT.

DNA for the CDR3: TGCGCCAGCAGCTCTGGACAGGGACGTTACGATGAGCAGTTCTTC. It is translated as CASSSGQGRYDEQFF. The V call is TRBV5-1, the J call TRBJ2-1; TRBD1 agrees at 8 bases. The ends lost 3 bases at V and 8 bases at J; junction bases unmatched: 10. This CDR3 is built from 15 residues. In germline, CDR1 is SGHRS, CDR2 YFSETQ.

The gene calls are TRBV5-6 and TRBJ2-7, with 9 nucleotides matching TRBD1. From germline, CDR1 is SGHDT and CDR2 YYEEEE. The length of the CDR3 is 15 residues. V lost 3 bases and J lost 0; bases outside the gene matches: 4. CDR3 nucleotide sequence: TGTGCCAGCAGCTCCGGACAGGGGTTCTCCTACGAGCAGTACTTC. This translates into CASSSGQGFSYEQYF. Full variable domain (outside the CDR3, taken from reference TRBV5-6 and TRBJ2-7): DAGVTQSPTHLIKTRGQQVTLRCSPKSGHDTVSWYQQALGQGPQFIFQYYEEEERQRGNFPDRFSGHQFPNYSSELNVNALLLGDSALYLCASSSGQGFSYEQYFGPGTRLTVT.

This chain joins TRBV4-1 and TRBJ2-7; D possibly corresponds to TRBD1 (6 bases). CDR3 length: 13 amino acids. Germline V gene lookup returns CDR1 MGHRA and CDR2 YSYEKL. Trimming removed 0 bases from V and 4 bases from J, with 7 bases in between. The CDR3 protein is CASSQDRGYEQYF. CDR3 DNA: TGCGCCAGCAGCCAAGACAGGGGTTACGAGCAGTACTTC.

The CDR3 sequence is CASSLYQGEWEQYF. The DNA for the CDR3 is TGTGCCAGCAGCTTATACCAGGGGGAGTGGGAGCAGTACTTC. J is TRBJ2-7 and V is TRBV7-8, with 7 bases fitting TRBD1. J gave up 7 bases and V 2 bases, and 8 bases lay outside the gene matches. The CDR3 length is 14 residues. Germline loops: CDR1 SGHVS, CDR2 FQNEAQ.

The rearrangement joins TRBV30 to TRBJ2-7; TRBD1 matches at 9 bases. There are 13 residues in the CDR3. V lost 5 bases, J lost 3 bases, and 5 bases stayed unmatched. Germline V gene data show CDR1 as GTSNPN and CDR2 as SVGIG (reference sequence). As DNA, the CDR3 is TGTGCCTGGGGAAGGGACAGGGACTACGAGCAGTACTTC. Translated, it gives CAWGRDRDYEQYF.

This clone appeared a single time. V gene TRBV20-1 combines with J gene TRBJ2-1; the match to TRBD2 covers 14 bases. Germline V CDR1 and CDR2: DFQATT, SNEGSKA (reference sequence). The CDR3 covers 16 residues. With V trimmed by 3 bases and J by 10 bases, 11 bases remained unmatched. For the CDR3, the DNA is TGCAGTGCTAGTGGGACTAGCGGGAGACTGTCATACGAGCAGTTCTTC. Residues: CSASGTSGRLSYEQFF.

This chain uses TRBV18 with TRBJ2-1; D might be TRBD2 (5 bases). V was shortened by 4 bases and J by 7 bases, with 8 bases between the two germline ends. The CDR3 is 12 amino acids. Germline V lookup: CDR1 KGHSH, CDR2 LQKENI. CDR3 sequence: CASSLDSNEQFF. The DNA of the CDR3 is TGTGCCAGCTCACTGGACTCTAATGAGCAGTTCTTC.

V is TRBV7-9 and J is TRBJ2-1, with 11 bases fitting TRBD2. J was trimmed by 2 bases and V by 0 bases; bases with no gene match: 3. Germline V lookup: CDR1 SEHNR, CDR2 FQNEAQ (reference sequence). The CDR3 runs 17 residues. This chain's CDR3 is CASSLAGTSGPYNEQFF. CDR3 bases: TGTGCCAGCAGCTTAGCCGGGACTAGCGGTCCCTACAATGAGCAGTTCTTC.

V usage is TRBV5-1 and J usage is TRBJ2-1; a weak D match, TRBD2 (6 bases). From germline, CDR1 is SGHRS and CDR2 YFSETQ. CDR3 length: 15 residues. The V end was cut by 4 bases, the J end by 5 bases, with 16 bases between. The CDR3 spells CASSLYESGDNEQFF. Written as DNA, the CDR3 is TGCGCCAGCAGCCTGTACGAATCGGGGGACAATGAGCAGTTCTTC.

The rearrangement uses TRBV18 and TRBJ1-4, with 8 bases that match TRBD1. V dropped 3 bases and J dropped 7; count of bases not matched to a gene: 10. The CDR3 spans 16 residues. Germline CDR1 reads KGHSH; CDR2 reads LQKENI. CDR3 coding DNA: TGTGCCAGCTCACCCAACCTACAGGGGGGCGGTGAAAAACTGTTTTTT. Amino acids: CASSPNLQGGGEKLFF.

CDR3 DNA: TGTGCCTGGAGTGGTACTATTATCACAGATACGCAGTATTTT. Protein sequence: CAWSGTIITDTQYF. The gene calls are TRBV30 and TRBJ2-3; D gene uncertain. Germline V gene lookup returns CDR1 GTSNPN and CDR2 SVGIG (reference sequence). The CDR3 totals 14 residues. V was clipped by 1 base and J by 2 bases, with 10 bases between them.

The table lists this clone with a count of one. The V gene is TRBV21-1, the J gene TRBJ2-5. TRBV21-1 is a pseudogene segment. The CDR3 is 15 amino acids. CDR3: CASSKESSDKETQYF. The CDR3, as DNA: TGTGCCAGCAGCAAAGAAAGTTCGGATAAAGAGACCCAGTACTTC.

The chain joins TRBV30 to TRBJ1-4, with 8 bases aligning to TRBD1. This CDR3 comprises 15 residues. The germline V gene encodes CDR1 GTSNPN and CDR2 SVGIG (reference sequence). Trimming removed 2 bases from V and 10 bases from J; junction bases left unmatched: 12. The CDR3 DNA sequence: TGTGCCTGGAGTTTGGACAGGGTTTCTGTGGTAAAACTGTTTTTT. Translated: CAWSLDRVSVVKLFF.

This clone appeared a few times. V and J are TRBV13 and TRBJ1-1, with D perhaps matching TRBD1 (5 bases). There are 15 residues in the CDR3. CDR1 is PRHDT and CDR2 is FYEKMQ in the germline V gene (reference sequence). Trimming stripped 2 bases from V and 1 base from J, with 11 bases between. The DNA for the CDR3 is TGTGCCAGCAGCTTATCTCAGGGTTCGAACACTGAAGCTTTCTTT. This gives the protein CASSLSQGSNTEAFF.

The chain couples TRBV6-5 to TRBJ2-1; 8 bases align to TRBD1. From germline, CDR1 is MNHEY and CDR2 SVGAGI. The J segment lost 8 bases and the V segment lost 8 bases, leaving 11 bases of the junction unmatched. The CDR3 runs 14 residues. The CDR3: CASLKQGAGDEQFF. The DNA of the CDR3 is TGTGCCAGCCTAAAGCAGGGGGCTGGCGATGAGCAGTTCTTC.

The chain links TRBV2 to TRBJ2-1; D ambiguous. Per germline, CDR1 SNHLY and CDR2 FYNNEI. The CDR3 totals 13 residues. V was cut by 6 bases and J by 6 bases, with 12 bases left in between. This CDR3 is CASRSGRTNEQFF. The CDR3 nucleotides are TGTGCCAGCAGGTCCGGGCGGACCAATGAGCAGTTCTTC.

The chain employs TRBV5-8 and TRBJ1-5; D unclear. With 0 bases removed from V and 8 bases from J, the gap between germline ends came to 9 bases. The CDR3 totals 13 residues. Per germline, CDR1 SGHTS and CDR2 YDEGEE. In nucleotides, the CDR3 is TGTGCCAGCAGCTTGGTAAAAAGGGAGCCCCAGCATTTT. Amino acid sequence: CASSLVKREPQHF.

V gene TRBV6-1 combines with J gene TRBJ1-5, with a possible D match to TRBD1 (6 bases). This CDR3 contains 15 residues. The germline gives CDR1 MNHNS, CDR2 SASEGT. Trimming left V 0 bases short and J 4 bases short, with 10 bases between. The CDR3 region has the DNA TGTGCCAGCAGTGAAGCAGGGGGGCTTAATCAGCCCCAGCATTTT. Encoded protein: CASSEAGGLNQPQHF.

V gene TRBV30 combines with J gene TRBJ2-7, with D tentatively TRBD1 (6 bases). The V end lost 0 bases, the J end lost 6 bases, and 15 bases lay between the germline ends. CDR3 size: 14 residues. The germline CDR1 and CDR2 sequences are GTSNPN and SVGIG (reference sequence). CDR3 nucleotide sequence: TGTGCCTGGAGTGTTGGTACAGGGTGGGGCGAGCAGTACTTC. Translated, it gives CAWSVGTGWGEQYF.

The chain uses TRBV4-1 and TRBJ2-7, with D unclear. Germline CDR1 reads MGHRA; CDR2 reads YSYEKL. The CDR3 totals 16 residues. V was shortened by 0 bases and J by 0 bases, with 12 bases between the two germline ends. The CDR3 region has the DNA TGCGCCAGCAGCCAAGAAGCACGGTCCCCCTCCTACGAGCAGTACTTC. Protein product: CASSQEARSPSYEQYF.

A single count supports this clone. The gene calls are TRBV6-5 and TRBJ2-7, with unresolved D. This CDR3 contains 14 residues. Germline CDR1 and CDR2: MNHEY and SVGAGI. With 6 bases removed from V and 1 base from J, the gap between germline ends came to 13 bases. The CDR3 DNA follows: TGTGCCAGCAGCCACCCAGGAAATTCCTACGAGCAGTACTTC. This translates into CASSHPGNSYEQYF.

CDR3 sequence: CASSYASTGVDEQFF. Here the CDR3 DNA reads TGTGCCAGCAGTTACGCATCGACAGGGGTCGATGAGCAGTTCTTC. The rearrangement links TRBV6-2 or TRBV6-3 to TRBJ2-1, with 8 nucleotides matching TRBD1. Germline CDR1 and CDR2: MNHEY and SVGEGT. V was clipped by 2 bases and J by 8 bases; unmatched bases: 8. This CDR3 is built from 15 residues.

Written as DNA, the CDR3 is TGTGCCAGTAGCCCAGGGGTGAGTCAGCCCCAGCATTTT. Translation: CASSPGVSQPQHF. This chain joins TRBV19 and TRBJ1-5; D is possibly TRBD1 (6 bases). Germline V gene lookup returns CDR1 LNHDA and CDR2 SQIVND (reference sequence). This CDR3 comprises 13 residues. The V end lost 6 bases, the J end lost 6 bases, and 12 bases lay between the germline ends.

V usage is TRBV7-6 and J usage is TRBJ2-3; tentative D call: TRBD2 (5 bases). The CDR3 has 15 residues. V shed 5 bases and J shed 3 bases, with 15 bases lying between them. Germline V gene lookup returns CDR1 SGHVS and CDR2 FNYEAQ. DNA for the CDR3: TGTGCCAGCAGCCTACGTATGGAGGTGACAGATACGCAGTATTTT. Its protein product is CASSLRMEVTDTQYF.